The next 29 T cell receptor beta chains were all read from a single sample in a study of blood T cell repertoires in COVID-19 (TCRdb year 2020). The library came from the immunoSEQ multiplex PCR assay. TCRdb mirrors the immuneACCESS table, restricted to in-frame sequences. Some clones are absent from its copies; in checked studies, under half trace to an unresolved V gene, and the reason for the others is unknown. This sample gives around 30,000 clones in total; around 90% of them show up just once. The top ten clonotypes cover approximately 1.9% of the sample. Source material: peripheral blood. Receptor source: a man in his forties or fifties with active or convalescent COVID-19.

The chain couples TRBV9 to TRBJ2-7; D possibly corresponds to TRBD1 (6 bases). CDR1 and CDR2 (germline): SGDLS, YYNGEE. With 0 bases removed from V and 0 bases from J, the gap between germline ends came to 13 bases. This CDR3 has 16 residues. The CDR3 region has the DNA TGTGCCAGCAGCGTAGGTACGGGACACAGCTCCTACGAGCAGTACTTC. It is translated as CASSVGTGHSSYEQYF.

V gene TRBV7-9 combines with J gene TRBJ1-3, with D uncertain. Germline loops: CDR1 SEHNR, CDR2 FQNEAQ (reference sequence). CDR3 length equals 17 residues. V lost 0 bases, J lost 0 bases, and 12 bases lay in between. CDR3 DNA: TGTGCCAGCAGCTTAGCGACACGGATCAGCTCTGGAAACACCATATATTTT. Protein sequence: CASSLATRISSGNTIYF.

CDR3 region: CASSLGAGGYYNEQFF. CDR3 DNA sequence: TGTGCCAGCAGTTTGGGGGCGGGCGGGTACTACAATGAGCAGTTCTTC. The chain carries TRBV28 and TRBJ2-1, with D possibly matching TRBD1 (6 bases). This CDR3 comprises 16 residues. Trimming took 3 bases from V and 3 from J, leaving 15 bases between them. Per germline, CDR1 MDHEN and CDR2 SYDVKM.

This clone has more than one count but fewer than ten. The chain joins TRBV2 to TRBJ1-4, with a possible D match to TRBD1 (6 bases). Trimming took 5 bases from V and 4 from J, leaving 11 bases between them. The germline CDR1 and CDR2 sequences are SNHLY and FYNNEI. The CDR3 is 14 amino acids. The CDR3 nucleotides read TGTGCCAGCAGTCGGGGGGCCTTTAATGAAAAACTGTTTTTT. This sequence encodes CASSRGAFNEKLFF.

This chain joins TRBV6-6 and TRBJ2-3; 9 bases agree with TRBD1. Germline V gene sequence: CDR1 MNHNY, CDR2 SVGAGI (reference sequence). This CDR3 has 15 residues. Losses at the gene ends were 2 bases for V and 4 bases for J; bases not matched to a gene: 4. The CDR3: CASSYGDRAADTQYF. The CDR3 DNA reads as TGTGCCAGCAGTTACGGGGACAGGGCTGCAGATACGCAGTATTTT.

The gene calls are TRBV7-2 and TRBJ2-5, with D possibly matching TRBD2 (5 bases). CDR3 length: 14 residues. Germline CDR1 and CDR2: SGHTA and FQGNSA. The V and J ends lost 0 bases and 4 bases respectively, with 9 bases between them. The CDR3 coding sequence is TGTGCCAGCAGCTTAGCCCCCGGGGTAGAGACCCAGTACTTC. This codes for CASSLAPGVETQYF.

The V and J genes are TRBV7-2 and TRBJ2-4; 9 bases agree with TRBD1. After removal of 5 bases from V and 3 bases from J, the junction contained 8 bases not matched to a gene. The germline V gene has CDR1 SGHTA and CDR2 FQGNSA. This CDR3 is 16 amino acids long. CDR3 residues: CASSVGTGKGKNIQYF. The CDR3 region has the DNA TGTGCCAGCAGCGTTGGGACAGGGAAGGGCAAAAACATTCAGTACTTC.

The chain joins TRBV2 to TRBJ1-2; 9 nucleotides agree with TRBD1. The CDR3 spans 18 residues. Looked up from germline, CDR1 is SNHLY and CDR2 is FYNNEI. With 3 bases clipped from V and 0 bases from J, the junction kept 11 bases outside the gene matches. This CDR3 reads CASSEVGQGRMPNYGYTF. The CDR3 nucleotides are TGTGCCAGCAGTGAGGTTGGACAGGGGAGGATGCCTAACTATGGCTACACCTTC. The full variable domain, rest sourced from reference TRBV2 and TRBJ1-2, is EPEVTQTPSHQVTQMGQEVILRCVPISNHLYFYWYRQILGQKVEFLVSFYNNEISEKSEIFDDQFSVERPDGSNFTLKIRSTKLEDSAMYFCASSEVGQGRMPNYGYTFGSGTRLTVV.

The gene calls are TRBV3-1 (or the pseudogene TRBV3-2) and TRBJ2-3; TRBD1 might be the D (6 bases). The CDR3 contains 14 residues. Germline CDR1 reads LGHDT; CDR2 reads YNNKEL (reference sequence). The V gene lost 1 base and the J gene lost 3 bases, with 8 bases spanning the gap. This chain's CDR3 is CASSQVQGTDTQYF. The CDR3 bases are TGTGCCAGCAGCCAAGTGCAGGGGACAGATACGCAGTATTTT.

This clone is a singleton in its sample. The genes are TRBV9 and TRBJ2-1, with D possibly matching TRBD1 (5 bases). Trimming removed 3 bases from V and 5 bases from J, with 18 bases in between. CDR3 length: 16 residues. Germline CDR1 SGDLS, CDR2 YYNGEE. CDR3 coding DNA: TGTGCCAGCAGCGAAACAGGACCTGGGATGAACAATGAGCAGTTCTTC. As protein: CASSETGPGMNNEQFF.

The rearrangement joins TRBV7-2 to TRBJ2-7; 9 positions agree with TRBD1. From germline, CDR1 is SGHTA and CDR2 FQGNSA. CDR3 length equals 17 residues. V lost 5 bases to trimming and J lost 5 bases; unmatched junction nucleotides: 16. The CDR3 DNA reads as TGTGCCAGCAGCGGCTCCTTACCGGGACAGGGCATGGACGAGCAGTACTTC. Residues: CASSGSLPGQGMDEQYF. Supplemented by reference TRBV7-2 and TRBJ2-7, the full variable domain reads GAGVSQSPSNKVTEKGKDVELRCDPISGHTALYWYRQSLGQGLEFLIYFQGNSAPDKSGLPSDRFSAERTGGSVSTLTIQRTQQEDSAVYLCASSGSLPGQGMDEQYFGPGTRLTVT.

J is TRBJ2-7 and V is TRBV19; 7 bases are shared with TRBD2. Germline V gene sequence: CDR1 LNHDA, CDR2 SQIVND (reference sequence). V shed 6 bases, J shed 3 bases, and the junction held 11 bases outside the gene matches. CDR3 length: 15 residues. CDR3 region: CASRNSGRNHYEQYF. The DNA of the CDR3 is TGTGCCAGTAGGAATAGCGGGCGGAACCACTACGAGCAGTACTTC.

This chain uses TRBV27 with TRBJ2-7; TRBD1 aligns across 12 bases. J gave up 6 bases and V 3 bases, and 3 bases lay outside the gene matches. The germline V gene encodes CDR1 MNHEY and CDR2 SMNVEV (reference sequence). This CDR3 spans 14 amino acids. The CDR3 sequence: CASSLGQGALEQYF. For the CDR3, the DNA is TGTGCCAGCAGTTTGGGACAGGGGGCTCTCGAGCAGTACTTC.

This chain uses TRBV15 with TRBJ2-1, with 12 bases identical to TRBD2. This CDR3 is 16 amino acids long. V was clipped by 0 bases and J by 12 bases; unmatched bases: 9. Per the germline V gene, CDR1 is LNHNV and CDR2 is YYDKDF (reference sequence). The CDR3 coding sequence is TGTGCCACCAGCAGAGATAGACTAGCGGGAGTCGAATTGCAGTTCTTC. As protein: CATSRDRLAGVELQFF.

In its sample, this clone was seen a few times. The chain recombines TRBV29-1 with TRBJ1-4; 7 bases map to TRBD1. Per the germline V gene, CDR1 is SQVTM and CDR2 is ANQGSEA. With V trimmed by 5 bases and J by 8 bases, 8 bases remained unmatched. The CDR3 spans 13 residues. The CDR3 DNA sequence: TGCAGCGTTTCAGACAGGGTTTGGGAAAAACTGTTTTTT. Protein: CSVSDRVWEKLFF.

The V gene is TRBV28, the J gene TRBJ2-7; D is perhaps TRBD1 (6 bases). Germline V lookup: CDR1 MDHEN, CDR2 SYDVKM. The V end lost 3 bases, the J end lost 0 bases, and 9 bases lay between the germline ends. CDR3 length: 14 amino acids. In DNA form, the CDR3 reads TGTGCCAGCAGTTTTTGGGGGCTCTCCTACGAGCAGTACTTC. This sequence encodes CASSFWGLSYEQYF.

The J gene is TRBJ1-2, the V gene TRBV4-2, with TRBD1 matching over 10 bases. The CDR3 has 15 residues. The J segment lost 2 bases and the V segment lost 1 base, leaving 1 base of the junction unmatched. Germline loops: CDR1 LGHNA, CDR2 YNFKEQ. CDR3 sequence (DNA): TGTGCCAGCAGCCAAGCGGACAGGGGGAACTATGGCTACACCTTC. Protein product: CASSQADRGNYGYTF.

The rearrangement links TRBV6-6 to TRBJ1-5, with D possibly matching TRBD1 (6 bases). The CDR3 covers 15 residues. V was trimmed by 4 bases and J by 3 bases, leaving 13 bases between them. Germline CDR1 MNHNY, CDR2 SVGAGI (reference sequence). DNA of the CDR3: TGTGCCAGCAGTTTCACAGGGCAACTCAATCAGCCCCAGCATTTT. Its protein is CASSFTGQLNQPQHF.

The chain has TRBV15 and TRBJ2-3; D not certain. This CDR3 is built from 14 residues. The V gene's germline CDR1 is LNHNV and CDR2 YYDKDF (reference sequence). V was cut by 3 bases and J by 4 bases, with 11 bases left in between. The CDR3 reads CATSSTPEADTQYF. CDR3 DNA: TGTGCCACCAGCAGTACTCCTGAGGCAGATACGCAGTATTTT. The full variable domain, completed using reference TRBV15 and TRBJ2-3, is DAMVIQNPRYQVTQFGKPVTLSCSQTLNHNVMYWYQQKSSQAPKLLFHYYDKDFNNEADTPDNFQSRRPNTSFCFLDIRSPGLGDTAMYLCATSSTPEADTQYFGPGTRLTVL.

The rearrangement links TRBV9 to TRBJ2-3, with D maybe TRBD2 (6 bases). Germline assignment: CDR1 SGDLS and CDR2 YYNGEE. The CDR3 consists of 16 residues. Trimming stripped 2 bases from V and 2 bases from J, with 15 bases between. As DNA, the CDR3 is TGTGCCAGCAGCGTGGGGACTTCATCCCACACAGATACGCAGTATTTT. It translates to CASSVGTSSHTDTQYF.

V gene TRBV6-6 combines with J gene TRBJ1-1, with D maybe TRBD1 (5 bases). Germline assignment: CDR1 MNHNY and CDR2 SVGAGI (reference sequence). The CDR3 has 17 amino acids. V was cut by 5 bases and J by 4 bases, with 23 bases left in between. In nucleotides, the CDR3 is TGTGCCAGCAGTCCTCCGGGACTAAGTTCTTGGAGCACTGAAGCTTTCTTT. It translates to CASSPPGLSSWSTEAFF.

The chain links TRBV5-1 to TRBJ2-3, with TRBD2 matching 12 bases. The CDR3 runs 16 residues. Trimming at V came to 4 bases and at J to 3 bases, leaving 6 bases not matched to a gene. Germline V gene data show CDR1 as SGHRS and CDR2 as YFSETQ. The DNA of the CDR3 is TGCGCCAGCAGCCCCCTAGCGGGAGGGGAGACAGATACGCAGTATTTT. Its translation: CASSPLAGGETDTQYF. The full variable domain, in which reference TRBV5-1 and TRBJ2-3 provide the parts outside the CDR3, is KAGVTQTPRYLIKTRGQQVTLSCSPISGHRSVSWYQQTPGQGLQFLFEYFSETQRNKGNFPGRFSGRQFSNSRSEMNVSTLELGDSALYLCASSPLAGGETDTQYFGPGTRLTVL.

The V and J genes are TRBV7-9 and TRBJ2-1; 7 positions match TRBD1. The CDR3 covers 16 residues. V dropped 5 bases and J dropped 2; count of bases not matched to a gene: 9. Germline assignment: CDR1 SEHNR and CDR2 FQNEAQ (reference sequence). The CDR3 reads CASSPRGTVTYNEQFF. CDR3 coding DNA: TGTGCCAGCAGCCCCCGAGGGACAGTGACCTACAATGAGCAGTTCTTC.

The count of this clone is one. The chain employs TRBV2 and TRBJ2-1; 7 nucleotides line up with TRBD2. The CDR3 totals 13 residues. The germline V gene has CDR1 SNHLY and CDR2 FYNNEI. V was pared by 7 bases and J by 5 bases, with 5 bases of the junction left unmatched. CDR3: CASTAREDNEQFF. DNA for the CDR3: TGTGCCAGCACCGCCCGGGAGGACAATGAGCAGTTCTTC.

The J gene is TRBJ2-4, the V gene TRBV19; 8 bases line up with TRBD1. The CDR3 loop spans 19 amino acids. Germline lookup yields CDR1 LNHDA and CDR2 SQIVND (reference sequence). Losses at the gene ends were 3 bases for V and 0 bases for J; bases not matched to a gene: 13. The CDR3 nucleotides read TGTGCCAGTAGTATTCTGGTTGCGGGCAGGGGGCTAGCCAAAAACATTCAGTACTTC. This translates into CASSILVAGRGLAKNIQYF.

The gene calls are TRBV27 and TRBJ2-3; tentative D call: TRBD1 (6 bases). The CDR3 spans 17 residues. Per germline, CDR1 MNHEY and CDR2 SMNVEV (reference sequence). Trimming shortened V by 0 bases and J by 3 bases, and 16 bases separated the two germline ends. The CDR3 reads CASSLSAWGQGTDTQYF. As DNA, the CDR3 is TGTGCCAGCAGTTTATCCGCGTGGGGACAAGGTACAGATACGCAGTATTTT.

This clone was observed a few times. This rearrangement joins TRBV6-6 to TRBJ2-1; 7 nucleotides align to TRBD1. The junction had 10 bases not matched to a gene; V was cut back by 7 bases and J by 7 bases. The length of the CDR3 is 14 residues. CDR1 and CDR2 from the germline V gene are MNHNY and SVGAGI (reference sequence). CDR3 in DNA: TGTGCCAGCAATCTACCGGGACAGACTAATGAGCAGTTCTTC. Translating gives CASNLPGQTNEQFF.

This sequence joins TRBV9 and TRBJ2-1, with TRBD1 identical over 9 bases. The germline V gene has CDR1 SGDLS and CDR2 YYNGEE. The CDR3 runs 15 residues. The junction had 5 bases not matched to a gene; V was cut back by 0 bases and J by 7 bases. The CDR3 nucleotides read TGTGCCAGCAGCGTAGTTGGACAGGGGCGTAATGAGCAGTTCTTC. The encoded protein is CASSVVGQGRNEQFF.

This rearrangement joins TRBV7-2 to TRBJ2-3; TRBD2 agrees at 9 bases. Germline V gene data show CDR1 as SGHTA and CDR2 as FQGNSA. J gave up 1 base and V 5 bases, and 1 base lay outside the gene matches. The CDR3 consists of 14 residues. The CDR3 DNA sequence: TGTGCCAGCAGCAGACTAGCGGGCACAGATACGCAGTATTTT. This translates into CASSRLAGTDTQYF.